This is a list of T cell receptor beta chains from one sample in a study of response to subunit inactivated influenza vaccine. TCRdb reprocessed the RT-PCR reads with MiXCR, giving one entry per CDR3 protein. The repertoire holds about 520,000 distinct CDR3 sequences, with approximately 7.7% as singletons. The material sequenced was PBMCs from blood, taken around 25 months after vaccination. The source is a man in his fifties or sixties who received an inactivated influenza vaccine. Both conserved end residues are part of each CDR3. Each record gives: clone size, V gene, D gene, J gene, CDR3 protein, CDR3 DNA. The D gene is left open where the match is weak. Size values are once, few and many counts, or a class for expanded clones, and some rows have none.

NA	TRBV29-1	NA	TRBJ2-3	CSVQPGDTQYF	TGCAGCGTCCAGCCGGGAGATACGCAGTATTTT
NA	TRBV3-1	NA	TRBJ2-1	CASSLSGFEQFF	TGTGCCAGCAGCCTATCAGGGTTCGAGCAGTTCTTC
NA	TRBV4-3	NA	TRBJ1-2	CASSQDRGQNYGYTF	TGCGCCAGCAGCCAAGATCGAGGACAGAACTATGGCTACACCTTC
few	TRBV11-2	NA	TRBJ1-1	CASTEANTEAFF	TGTGCCAGCACGGAGGCGAACACTGAAGCTTTCTTT
few	TRBV5-5	TRBD2	TRBJ2-7	CASSLAWTSEVYEQYF	TGTGCCAGCAGCCTAGCATGGACTAGCGAGGTCTACGAGCAGTACTTC
NA	TRBV6-1	NA	TRBJ1-5	CASNGGGSNQPQHF	TGTGCCAGCAACGGCGGGGGAAGCAATCAGCCCCAGCATTTT
NA	TRBV20-1	TRBD2	TRBJ2-5	CSALISGKETQYF	TGCAGTGCCCTAATTAGCGGGAAAGAGACCCAGTACTTC
few	TRBV15	NA	TRBJ2-7	CATSLGLVDEQYF	TGTGCCACCAGCCTCGGACTGGTTGACGAGCAGTACTTC
many	TRBV20-1	NA	TRBJ2-7	CSAITGGLEPFYEQYF	TGCAGTGCTATCACCGGGGGTCTGGAGCCCTTCTACGAGCAGTACTTC
NA	TRBV12-3/TRBV12-4	TRBD1	TRBJ2-5	CASSPTGEAVETQYF	TGTGCCAGCAGTCCGACAGGGGAGGCGGTAGAGACCCAGTACTTC
NA	TRBV14	NA	TRBJ2-1	CASSQDLIGGYNEQFF	TGTGCCAGCAGCCAAGATCTAATCGGGGGTTACAATGAGCAGTTCTTC
few	TRBV19	NA	TRBJ2-2	CASSIDGSTGELFF	TGTGCCAGTAGTATAGATGGAAGCACCGGGGAGCTGTTTTTT
few	TRBV20-1	NA	TRBJ1-1	CSAREPGHRDTEAFF	TGCAGTGCTAGAGAACCGGGACATAGGGACACTGAAGCTTTCTTT
many	TRBV5-5	NA	TRBJ2-7	CASSPRGASSYEQYF	TGTGCCAGCAGCCCTCGAGGGGCTAGCTCCTACGAGCAGTACTTC
few	TRBV25-1	NA	TRBJ2-5	CASSDSKTQYF	TGTGCCAGCAGTGACTCGAAGACCCAGTACTTC
NA	TRBV20-1	NA	TRBJ2-7	CSAREGVVDEQYF	TGCAGTGCTAGAGAGGGAGTCGTCGACGAGCAGTACTTC
NA	TRBV20-1	NA	TRBJ1-4	CSARETLPMATNEKLFF	TGCAGTGCTAGAGAAACACTACCAATGGCCACTAATGAAAAACTGTTTTTT
few	TRBV5-1	NA	TRBJ2-7	CASSPERGAGQYF	TGCGCCAGCAGCCCGGAAAGGGGCGCTGGGCAGTACTTC
many	TRBV9	TRBD1	TRBJ2-2	CASSGQGSDTGELFF	TGTGCCAGCAGCGGACAGGGGTCTGACACCGGGGAGCTGTTTTTT
few	TRBV29-1	NA	TRBJ2-5	CSAEDLRAQYF	TGCAGCGCGGAGGACCTGAGGGCCCAGTACTTC
NA	TRBV3-1	NA	TRBJ1-5	CASSEDPGVNQPQHF	TGTGCCAGCAGCGAAGACCCAGGGGTAAACCAGCCCCAGCATTTT
many	TRBV9	TRBD1	TRBJ2-7	CASSVATGLNYEQYF	TGTGCCAGCAGCGTAGCGACAGGGCTTAACTACGAGCAGTACTTC
NA	TRBV6-2/TRBV6-3	NA	TRBJ2-3	CASIPREGRGADTQYF	TGTGCCAGCATACCCCGCGAGGGGAGGGGGGCAGATACGCAGTATTTT
NA	TRBV5-1	NA	TRBJ1-1	CASSLTVVSSLNTEAFF	TGCGCCAGCAGCTTGACAGTAGTCTCTTCCCTGAACACTGAAGCTTTCTTT
NA	TRBV6-6	NA	TRBJ1-4	CASSYQRSEKLFF	TGTGCCAGCAGTTACCAGAGGAGTGAAAAACTGTTTTTT
many	TRBV5-1	NA	TRBJ2-3	CASSLQGTSTDTQYF	TGCGCCAGCAGCTTACAGGGAACTAGCACAGATACGCAGTATTTT
NA	TRBV3-1	NA	TRBJ2-7	CASSQVMHNLSSYEQYF	TGTGCCAGCAGCCAAGTCATGCACAACCTAAGCTCCTACGAGCAGTACTTC
few	TRBV3-1	NA	TRBJ2-2	CASSQVHRGGAGELFF	TGTGCCAGCAGCCAAGTCCACAGGGGAGGGGCCGGGGAGCTGTTTTTT
many	TRBV5-5	NA	TRBJ1-1	CASSLRQSMNTEAFF	TGTGCCAGCAGCCTGCGACAGAGCATGAACACTGAAGCTTTCTTT